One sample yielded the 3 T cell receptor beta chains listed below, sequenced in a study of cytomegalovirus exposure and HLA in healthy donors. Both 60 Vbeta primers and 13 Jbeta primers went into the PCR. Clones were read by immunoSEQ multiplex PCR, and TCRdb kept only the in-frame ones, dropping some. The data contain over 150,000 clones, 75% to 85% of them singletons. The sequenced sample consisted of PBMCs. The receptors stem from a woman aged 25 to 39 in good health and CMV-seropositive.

The CDR3 reads CASSSRGGTIWNIQYF. CDR3 nucleotides: TGTGCCAGCAGCTCTCGAGGGGGCACCATATGGAACATTCAGTACTTC. The gene calls are TRBV7-2 and TRBJ2-4, with 7 positions matching TRBD1. J gave up 7 bases and V 4 bases, and 13 bases lay outside the gene matches. The CDR3 is made up of 16 amino acids. In germline, CDR1 is SGHTA, CDR2 FQGNSA.

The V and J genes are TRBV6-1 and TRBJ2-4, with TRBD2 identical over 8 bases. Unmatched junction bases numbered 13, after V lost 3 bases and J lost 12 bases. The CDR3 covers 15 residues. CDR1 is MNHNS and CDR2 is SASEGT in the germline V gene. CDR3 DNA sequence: TGTGCCAGCAGTGATCCCGGGACTAGTCGGGGCCATCAGTACTTC. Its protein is CASSDPGTSRGHQYF.

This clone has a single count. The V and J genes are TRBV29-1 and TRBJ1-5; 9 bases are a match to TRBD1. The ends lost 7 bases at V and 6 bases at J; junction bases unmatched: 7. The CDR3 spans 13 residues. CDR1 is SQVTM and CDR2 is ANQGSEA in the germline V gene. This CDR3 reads CSAQQGARQPQHF. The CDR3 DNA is TGCAGCGCCCAACAGGGGGCGCGTCAGCCCCAGCATTTT.